This T cell receptor beta chain was sequenced for a study of blood T cell repertoires in COVID-19. Study information: Acute and convalescent COVID-19 specimens originated in the United States, Italy and Spain.

Looked up from germline, CDR1 is LGHDT and CDR2 is YNNKEL (reference sequence). The V and J ends lost 2 bases and 5 bases respectively, with 15 bases between them. The CDR3 extends over 15 amino acids. Original handling: Scientists estimated how many nucleated cells there were by amplifying reference gene primers. The protocol was immunoSEQ multiplex PCR, while the TCRdb copy is restricted to in-frame clones and leaves out a portion. V and J calls plus clone size are reproduced from that table; the DNA served to infer D and trimming. The sample lists roughly 140,000 clones; 88% were seen once. This clone was seen a single time.

The origin of this receptor is a man between 65 and 80 years old with acute or convalescent COVID-19. Source material: peripheral blood. V gene TRBV3-1 (or the pseudogene TRBV3-2) combines with J gene TRBJ1-2; D call uncertain. CDR3 loop: CASSQHPENSYGYTF. Written as DNA, the CDR3 is TGTGCCAGCAGCCAACACCCCGAGAATAGTTATGGCTACACCTTC.